These 21 T cell receptor beta chains share one sample of origin, sequenced in a study of cytomegalovirus exposure and HLA in healthy donors. The PCR was carried out with 60 Vbeta primers and 13 Jbeta primers. TCRdb keeps only in-frame clones here, not all; method: immunoSEQ multiplex PCR. Seen here are 150,000 to 200,000 clones, 65% to 85% observed once, and the top ten hold around 3%. Sample: PBMCs. The receptors come from a woman aged 45-60 years in good health and CMV-seropositive.

The chain links TRBV5-1 to TRBJ1-2; 9 bases are shared with TRBD1. Germline V CDR1 and CDR2: SGHRS, YFSETQ. J gave up 6 bases and V 5 bases, and 11 bases lay outside the gene matches. The CDR3 contains 15 residues. The CDR3 region is CASRNEQGALDGYTF. The CDR3 coding sequence is TGCGCCAGCAGAAACGAACAGGGGGCGCTGGATGGCTACACCTTC. The full variable domain, rest sourced from reference TRBV5-1 and TRBJ1-2, is KAGVTQTPRYLIKTRGQQVTLSCSPISGHRSVSWYQQTPGQGLQFLFEYFSETQRNKGNFPGRFSGRQFSNSRSEMNVSTLELGDSALYLCASRNEQGALDGYTFGSGTRLTVV.

This clone was seen a single time. Written as DNA, the CDR3 is TGTGCCAGCAGCTGGGACAGGCAAACGCCTGGCTACACCTTC. It translates to CASSWDRQTPGYTF. This sequence joins TRBV5-6 and TRBJ1-2, with 8 bases identical to TRBD1. Germline V lookup: CDR1 SGHDT, CDR2 YYEEEE. The CDR3 is 14 residues long. Trimming cost V 3 bases and J 7 bases; bases outside gene matches: 8.

This clone appeared once. This sequence joins TRBV27 and TRBJ2-5, with D perhaps TRBD1 (7 bases). V shed 6 bases and J shed 5 bases, with 25 bases lying between them. Germline CDR1 and CDR2: MNHEY and SMNVEV (reference sequence). This CDR3 is 17 amino acids long. Here the CDR3 DNA reads TGTGCCAGCAGCAGTTGGGACGGAGGGGGCGCCGGGGAGACCCAGTACTTC. Translating gives CASSSWDGGGAGETQYF.

This chain links TRBV7-8 with TRBJ2-3; tentative D call: TRBD1 (5 bases). CDR1 is SGHVS and CDR2 is FQNEAQ in the germline V gene. V gave up 3 bases and J gave up 2 bases, with 12 bases separating them. The CDR3 runs 15 residues. CDR3 region: CASSFQGSATDTQYF. The CDR3 coding sequence is TGTGCCAGCAGCTTCCAGGGTTCCGCCACAGATACGCAGTATTTT.

The chain uses TRBV29-1 and TRBJ2-7; D might be TRBD1 (6 bases). This CDR3 has 12 residues. V was trimmed by 3 bases and J by 0 bases, leaving 6 bases between them. Per the germline V gene, CDR1 is SQVTM and CDR2 is ANQGSEA. CDR3 nucleotide sequence: TGCAGCGTTGAGGGGGCCTCCTACGAGCAGTACTTC. It encodes CSVEGASYEQYF.

With respect to this clone: At one of its ends the junction is not consistent with the germline gene, which may arise from a read error. The chain uses TRBV7-7 and TRBJ2-5, with 9 bases matching TRBD2. Looked up from germline, CDR1 is SSHAT and CDR2 is FNYEAQ (reference sequence). The CDR3 is made up of 15 amino acids. This CDR3 reads CASSFGSGGGETQYF. The CDR3 coding sequence is TGTGCTAGCAGCTTCGGTAGCGGGGGCGGAGAGACCCAGTACTTC.

This chain joins TRBV6-5 and TRBJ2-1, with 9 bases matching TRBD2. V lost 5 bases to trimming and J lost 10 bases; unmatched junction nucleotides: 12. Germline loops: CDR1 MNHEY, CDR2 SVGAGI. The length of the CDR3 is 15 residues. The DNA for the CDR3 is TGTGCCAGCAGTGCCCCGCGGGGGGGCCGTGGCGAGCAGTTCTTC. The encoded protein is CASSAPRGGRGEQFF.

There are a few counts of this clone. The chain joins TRBV4-3 to TRBJ1-6, with 9 positions matching TRBD1. V lost 0 bases, J lost 7 bases, and 10 bases stayed unmatched. Per the germline V gene, CDR1 is LGHNA and CDR2 is YSLEER. This CDR3 is 18 amino acids long. The CDR3 here is CASSQEDPRQGGNSPLHF. The CDR3 DNA follows: TGCGCCAGCAGCCAAGAAGACCCCCGACAGGGGGGAAATTCACCCCTCCACTTT.

The chain combines TRBV11-2 with TRBJ2-5; 9 bases line up with TRBD1. CDR1 and CDR2 (germline): SGHAT, FQNNGV. The V gene end was trimmed by 5 bases and the J gene end by 5 bases; junction bases not matched to a gene: 9. The length of the CDR3 is 15 residues. CDR3 sequence: CASSTPKGTGETQYF. The CDR3 DNA follows: TGTGCCAGCAGCACCCCAAAGGGGACAGGGGAGACCCAGTACTTC.

Concerning this clone: One junction end disagrees with the germline gene, perhaps due to a read error. The chain uses TRBV28 and TRBJ1-4; 7 bases agree with TRBD1. CDR1 and CDR2 (germline): MDHEN, SYDVKM. This CDR3 contains 14 residues. CDR3 residues: CASSLEQGNEKLLF. The CDR3 DNA is TGTGCCAGCAGTTTAGAACAGGGGAATGAAAAACTGCTTTTT.

The chain couples TRBV19 to TRBJ1-1; D possibly corresponds to TRBD1 (6 bases). Germline CDR1 reads LNHDA; CDR2 reads SQIVND (reference sequence). Trimming stripped 3 bases from V and 1 base from J, with 12 bases between. The CDR3 covers 15 residues. The CDR3 reads CASSIFGGANTEAFF. In DNA, the CDR3 is TGTGCCAGTAGTATTTTTGGGGGGGCGAACACTGAAGCTTTCTTT.

The V and J genes are TRBV19 and TRBJ1-5; 8 bases match TRBD1. CDR1 is LNHDA, CDR2 SQIVND, per germline (reference sequence). There are 16 residues in the CDR3. The V gene end was trimmed by 2 bases and the J gene end by 5 bases; junction bases not matched to a gene: 8. This CDR3 reads CASSINNNRGDQPQHF. The DNA of the CDR3 is TGTGCCAGTAGTATAAACAACAACAGGGGGGATCAGCCCCAGCATTTT.

The chain employs TRBV19 and TRBJ2-5; no clear D gene. CDR1 and CDR2 (germline): LNHDA, SQIVND (reference sequence). The V end was cut by 2 bases, the J end by 5 bases, with 15 bases between. The CDR3 is 15 amino acids. The DNA of the CDR3 is TGTGCCAGTAGTATACGAGCCGTCCCCGGGGAGACCCAGTACTTC. Its protein is CASSIRAVPGETQYF.

V is TRBV6-1 and J is TRBJ1-1; maybe TRBD1 (6 bases). This CDR3 spans 16 amino acids. CDR1 is MNHNS and CDR2 is SASEGT in the germline V gene. Trimming took 4 bases from V and 6 from J, leaving 21 bases between them. The CDR3 nucleotides read TGTGCCAGCAGTGGAAGCTGGACAGCTTGGATATCTGAAGCTTTCTTT. Its translation is CASSGSWTAWISEAFF.

The rearrangement links TRBV30 to TRBJ2-3; TRBD2 matches at 8 bases. CDR3 size: 14 residues. Germline CDR1 and CDR2: GTSNPN and SVGIG (reference sequence). The ends lost 3 bases at V and 9 bases at J; junction bases unmatched: 11. CDR3 nucleotide sequence: TGTGCCTGGAGAGAACCACGAGCGGGAGACACGCAGTATTTT. Translation gives CAWREPRAGDTQYF.

V is TRBV7-9 and J is TRBJ2-3; tentatively, D is TRBD1 (5 bases). Trimming removed 4 bases from V and 0 bases from J, with 11 bases in between. This CDR3 contains 15 residues. CDR1 is SEHNR, CDR2 FQNEAQ, per germline (reference sequence). The CDR3 sequence: CASSSSGISTDTQYF. As DNA, the CDR3 is TGTGCCAGCAGCTCATCAGGGATTAGCACAGATACGCAGTATTTT.

This clone appeared once. The V call is TRBV7-3, the J call TRBJ2-7, with 9 bases identical to TRBD2. CDR3 length equals 14 residues. Germline V CDR1 and CDR2: SGHTA, FQGTGA. With V trimmed by 5 bases and J by 5 bases, 7 bases remained unmatched. CDR3 bases: TGTGCCAGCAGCCTTACTAGCGGGCTCGACGAGCAGTACTTC. Its translation is CASSLTSGLDEQYF.

There are a few counts of this clone. The rearrangement links TRBV5-6 to TRBJ2-7; the D is unclear. The germline V gene has CDR1 SGHDT and CDR2 YYEEEE. The CDR3 runs to 12 residues. The V end lost 2 bases, the J end lost 6 bases, and 9 bases lay between the germline ends. CDR3 DNA sequence: TGTGCCAGCAGCTTTAGTACCGGCGAGCAGTACTTC. It is translated as CASSFSTGEQYF.

This sequence joins TRBV5-4 and TRBJ2-7; tentative D call: TRBD2 (6 bases). In germline, CDR1 is SGHNT, CDR2 YYREEE (reference sequence). The CDR3 spans 13 residues. V gave up 3 bases and J gave up 3 bases, with 10 bases separating them. The CDR3 bases are TGTGCCAGCAGCTCCCCCGGGGGCTACGAGCAGTACTTC. Amino acids: CASSSPGGYEQYF.

The rearrangement links TRBV5-1 to TRBJ1-2, with a tentative D call TRBD1 (6 bases). Deletions cut 3 bases from V and 6 bases from J, with 15 bases between. Germline V gene sequence: CDR1 SGHRS, CDR2 YFSETQ. The CDR3 is made up of 14 amino acids. The DNA of the CDR3 is TGCGCCAGCAGCTGGGATACAGGGTCCCATGGCTACACCTTC. Amino acid sequence: CASSWDTGSHGYTF.

A note on this clone: Different DNA sequences within this sample yield the same CDR3. The J gene is TRBJ1-1, the V gene TRBV18; D is undetermined. The CDR3 has 13 amino acids. Germline V gene lookup returns CDR1 KGHSH and CDR2 LQKENI. V dropped 3 bases and J dropped 0 bases, with 5 bases sitting between them. The CDR3 spells CASSPQVNTEAFF. The CDR3, as DNA: TGTGCCAGCTCACCCCAGGTGAACACTGAAGCTTTCTTT.